This T cell receptor (beta chain) was identified during a study of PD-1 blockade in classical Hodgkin lymphoma. General study findings and limits: In newly diagnosed patients, baseline TCR diversity was reportedly below that of healthy donors.

Every single patient, without exception, relapsed after autologous stem cell transplantation, and brentuximab vedotin exposure varied. Thawed PBMCs were subjected to magnetic negative selection, which yielded isolated CD8+ T cells. The length of the CDR3 is 17 residues. Germline trimming cut 3 bases from V and 0 bases from J; bases unmatched to any gene: 9. CDR1 and CDR2 (germline): SGHNT, YYREEE (reference sequence). As for this clone: Its antigen remains unidentified.

The method was immunoSEQ multiplex PCR; TCRdb's version includes in-frame clones alone and lacks a portion of them. The sample contains about 8,200 clones, about 86% of which appear only once. This clonotype originated in a human donor with classical Hodgkin lymphoma. Material: CD8+ T cells from blood, obtained at baseline. The rearrangement joins TRBV5-4 to TRBJ2-3; TRBD1 matches 8 bases. CDR3 sequence (DNA): TGTGCCAGCAGCTCTACCGGACAGGGAGGTAGCACAGATACGCAGTATTTT. This codes for CASSSTGQGGSTDTQYF.